What follows are 30 T cell receptor beta chains derived from one specimen sequenced in a study of control samples from healthy donors and cancer patients (dated by TCRdb to 2020 to 2022). The method behind the library was the immunoSEQ multiplex PCR assay. Entries here come from immuneACCESS through TCRdb and include only in-frame sequences with V and J called. Some clones fail to appear in such tables; in the studies checked, an unresolved V gene covers under half of the shortfall, and the cause of the remainder is unknown. The sample has about 77,000 clones on record, over 80% of them singletons. The ten largest account for 4.5% to 7.5% of the sample. Material: blood. Source of these receptors: a woman aged 60 to 75 in good health.

This rearrangement joins TRBV10-2 to TRBJ1-1; 11 bases line up with TRBD1. The CDR3 runs to 15 residues. The J segment lost 5 bases and the V segment lost 7 bases, leaving 9 bases of the junction unmatched. Germline V gene sequence: CDR1 WSHSY, CDR2 SAAADI. The chain's CDR3 is CASKGQGALETEAFF. Written as DNA, the CDR3 is TGCGCCAGCAAAGGACAGGGGGCCCTGGAGACTGAAGCTTTCTTT.

The genes are TRBV7-8 and TRBJ2-7, with 11 bases that match TRBD2. CDR1 SGHVS and CDR2 FQNEAQ come from the germline V gene. This CDR3 spans 17 amino acids. Unmatched junction bases numbered 5, after V lost 1 base and J lost 0 bases. In DNA, the CDR3 is TGTGCCAGCAGCTTAGGGGGCCTAGCGGGGGGCTCCTACGAGCAGTACTTC. Translating gives CASSLGGLAGGSYEQYF.

This clone is a singleton in its sample. The genes are TRBV5-1 and TRBJ2-1; 8 bases map to TRBD2. The CDR3 is 15 amino acids. Germline V lookup: CDR1 SGHRS, CDR2 YFSETQ. The V and J ends lost 2 bases and 8 bases, in that order; junction bases with no gene match: 9. The CDR3: CASSFGGTSFDEQFF. CDR3 nucleotide sequence: TGCGCCAGCAGCTTCGGCGGGACTAGTTTCGATGAGCAGTTCTTC.

The CDR3 DNA sequence: TGTGCCAGCAGTTTAACAGGGGTATGGACTGAAGCTTTCTTT. It codes for CASSLTGVWTEAFF. The V and J genes are TRBV6-2 or TRBV6-3 and TRBJ1-1, with 7 nucleotides matching TRBD1. The junction had 7 bases not matched to a gene; V was cut back by 4 bases and J by 5 bases. The germline V gene has CDR1 MNHEY and CDR2 SVGEGT. This CDR3 region has 14 residues.

J is TRBJ1-4 and V is TRBV3-1 (or the pseudogene TRBV3-2); D is perhaps TRBD1 (5 bases). The CDR3 spans 15 residues. The ends were cut back, 6 bases at V and 8 bases at J, with 19 bases in the middle. Germline lookup yields CDR1 LGHDT and CDR2 YNNKEL (reference sequence). CDR3 sequence: CASRPRGPTKEKLFF. CDR3 DNA: TGTGCCAGCAGACCTCGGGGCCCAACGAAGGAAAAACTGTTTTTT.

The chain couples TRBV5-1 to TRBJ2-3; D unresolved. CDR1 and CDR2 from the germline V gene are SGHRS and YFSETQ. CDR3 length equals 16 residues. V lost 0 bases, J lost 4 bases, and 15 bases lay in between. Here the CDR3 reads CASSLDFSPRSDTQYF. The CDR3 DNA sequence: TGCGCCAGCAGCTTGGATTTTAGTCCCAGGTCAGATACGCAGTATTTT.

This sequence joins TRBV3-1 (or the pseudogene TRBV3-2) and TRBJ1-1; D gene uncertain. The CDR3 length is 15 residues. Deletions cut 3 bases from V and 5 bases from J, with 16 bases between. Germline V CDR1 and CDR2: LGHDT, YNNKEL (reference sequence). This CDR3 reads CASSQGNSRDTEAFF. The CDR3 DNA reads as TGTGCCAGCAGCCAGGGAAACTCTAGAGATACTGAAGCTTTCTTT.

The chain has TRBV9 and TRBJ1-3; 7 nucleotides line up with TRBD1. The junction had 3 bases not matched to a gene; V was cut back by 4 bases and J by 2 bases. Germline-derived CDR1 and CDR2 are SGDLS and YYNGEE. The CDR3 spans 14 residues. The CDR3 DNA reads as TGTGCCAGCAGCCTGACAGGGACTGGAAACACCATATATTTT. Translating it yields CASSLTGTGNTIYF.

The chain combines TRBV2 with TRBJ1-5, with D perhaps TRBD1 (5 bases). The V end lost 8 bases, the J end lost 0 bases, and 14 bases lay between the germline ends. CDR1 SNHLY and CDR2 FYNNEI come from the germline V gene. The CDR3 is made up of 15 amino acids. CDR3 nucleotide sequence: TGTGCCAGCGAAAAGGGACGGAATAGCAATCAGCCCCAGCATTTT. Its translation: CASEKGRNSNQPQHF.

This chain joins TRBV7-9 and TRBJ2-5; no definite D call. The CDR3 covers 13 residues. The germline V gene encodes CDR1 SEHNR and CDR2 FQNEAQ (reference sequence). V gave up 5 bases and J gave up 1 base, with 8 bases separating them. CDR3 residues: CASSPRPQETQYF. CDR3 sequence (DNA): TGTGCCAGCAGCCCACGACCCCAAGAGACCCAGTACTTC. The full variable domain, with the rest looked up from reference TRBV7-9 and TRBJ2-5, is DTGVSQNPRHKITKRGQNVTFRCDPISEHNRLYWYRQTLGQGPEFLTYFQNEAQLEKSRLLSDRFSAERPKGSFSTLEIQRTEQGDSAMYLCASSPRPQETQYFGPGTRLLVL.

The chain employs TRBV6-5 and TRBJ1-1; D gene ambiguous. Germline CDR1 and CDR2: MNHEY and SVGAGI. CDR3 length equals 15 residues. Deletions cut 3 bases from V and 0 bases from J, with 11 bases between. CDR3 sequence (DNA): TGTGCCAGCAGTTATGATCCGGGAATGAACACTGAAGCTTTCTTT. It translates to CASSYDPGMNTEAFF.

This clone appeared a single time. V gene TRBV18 combines with J gene TRBJ2-5, with D unresolved. CDR1 is KGHSH, CDR2 LQKENI, per germline. The germline V and J ends were trimmed by 4 bases and 0 bases, with 3 bases remaining between them. This CDR3 region has 12 residues. As DNA, the CDR3 is TGTGCCAGCTCACTGGACCAAGAGACCCAGTACTTC. Translating it yields CASSLDQETQYF.

The chain links TRBV4-3 to TRBJ1-2; 7 nucleotides line up with TRBD1. Germline loops: CDR1 LGHNA, CDR2 YSLEER. The J segment lost 4 bases and the V segment lost 3 bases, leaving 2 bases of the junction unmatched. The CDR3 extends over 13 amino acids. The CDR3 loop reads CASSQEGAYGYTF. Written as DNA, the CDR3 is TGCGCCAGCAGCCAGGAGGGGGCCTATGGCTACACCTTC.

This chain joins TRBV3-1 (or the pseudogene TRBV3-2) and TRBJ1-3; D possibly corresponds to TRBD1 (6 bases). Germline V gives CDR1 LGHDT, CDR2 YNNKEL (reference sequence). V lost 0 bases, J lost 2 bases, and 8 bases lay in between. This CDR3 spans 15 amino acids. CDR3 nucleotides: TGTGCCAGCAGCCAAGATGCAGGGGCTGGAAACACCATATATTTT. Translated, it gives CASSQDAGAGNTIYF.

This sequence joins TRBV11-2 and TRBJ1-2; 7 bases map to TRBD1. In germline, CDR1 is SGHAT, CDR2 FQNNGV. The CDR3 covers 13 residues. Losses at the gene ends were 0 bases for V and 8 bases for J; bases not matched to a gene: 3. CDR3 region: CASSLDQGGGYTF. The DNA for the CDR3 is TGTGCCAGCAGCTTAGATCAAGGGGGCGGCTACACCTTC. Variable domain in full (rest from reference TRBV11-2 and TRBJ1-2): EAGVAQSPRYKIIEKRQSVAFWCNPISGHATLYWYQQILGQGPKLLIQFQNNGVVDDSQLPKDRFSAERLKGVDSTLKIQPAKLEDSAVYLCASSLDQGGGYTFGSGTRLTVV.

This chain links TRBV3-1 (or the pseudogene TRBV3-2) with TRBJ2-7, with D uncertain. V was cut by 2 bases and J by 0 bases, with 2 bases left in between. This CDR3 region has 12 residues. Germline V CDR1 and CDR2: LGHDT, YNNKEL (reference sequence). This CDR3 reads CASSQPSYEQYF. The CDR3 nucleotides are TGTGCCAGCAGCCAACCCTCCTACGAGCAGTACTTC.

V and J are TRBV5-1 and TRBJ2-6; no firm D call. Trimming shortened V by 2 bases and J by 2 bases, and 14 bases separated the two germline ends. Per the germline V gene, CDR1 is SGHRS and CDR2 is YFSETQ. This CDR3 has 17 residues. The CDR3 sequence: CASSFTPKNTGANVLTF. In DNA, the CDR3 is TGCGCCAGCAGCTTCACACCCAAAAATACTGGGGCCAACGTCCTGACTTTC.

This rearrangement joins TRBV11-2 to TRBJ2-1; D gene unclear. V lost 5 bases, J lost 0 bases, and 14 bases lay in between. Germline V gene sequence: CDR1 SGHAT, CDR2 FQNNGV. This CDR3 region has 16 residues. CDR3 amino acids: CASSPSVISSYNEQFF. CDR3 DNA sequence: TGTGCCAGCAGCCCGAGCGTGATTAGCTCCTACAATGAGCAGTTCTTC. Full variable domain (remainder filled in from reference TRBV11-2 and TRBJ2-1): EAGVAQSPRYKIIEKRQSVAFWCNPISGHATLYWYQQILGQGPKLLIQFQNNGVVDDSQLPKDRFSAERLKGVDSTLKIQPAKLEDSAVYLCASSPSVISSYNEQFFGPGTRLTVL.

The J gene is TRBJ1-5, the V gene TRBV2, with 7 bases that match TRBD1. Trimming at V came to 7 bases and at J to 3 bases, leaving 9 bases not matched to a gene. CDR1 is SNHLY and CDR2 is FYNNEI in the germline V gene. This CDR3 comprises 15 residues. The CDR3 loop reads CASNPEQGINQPQHF. CDR3 DNA: TGTGCCAGCAACCCTGAACAGGGGATCAATCAGCCCCAGCATTTT.

The chain employs TRBV6-1 and TRBJ1-1, with D possibly being TRBD1 (5 bases). The germline V gene encodes CDR1 MNHNS and CDR2 SASEGT. CDR3 length: 13 residues. Trimming cost V 2 bases and J 4 bases, with 8 bases left between them. CDR3 DNA: TGTGCCAGCAGTGAATCTGGGGGCACTGAAGCTTTCTTT. It specifies CASSESGGTEAFF.

The chain employs TRBV4-2 and TRBJ2-1; perhaps TRBD2 as D (5 bases). Trimming took 1 base from V and 3 from J, leaving 7 bases between them. Germline lookup yields CDR1 LGHNA and CDR2 YNFKEQ. CDR3 size: 14 residues. The CDR3 DNA reads as TGTGCCAGCAGCCAAGTTCGGGGCTACAATGAGCAGTTCTTC. It is translated as CASSQVRGYNEQFF.

The CDR3 bases are TGTGCCAGCAGCTTGGCTGGAGCAGATACGCAGTATTTT. It specifies CASSLAGADTQYF. V is TRBV5-4 and J is TRBJ2-3; no clear D. The CDR3 is made up of 13 amino acids. Per germline, CDR1 SGHNT and CDR2 YYREEE (reference sequence). The V gene lost 0 bases and the J gene lost 4 bases, with 6 bases spanning the gap.

This sequence joins TRBV19 and TRBJ1-5; D not certain. From germline, CDR1 is LNHDA and CDR2 SQIVND (reference sequence). The ends were cut back, 10 bases at V and 7 bases at J, with 8 bases in the middle. CDR3 size: 10 residues. CDR3 region: CATGYQPQHF. The CDR3 DNA is TGTGCCACTGGTTACCAGCCCCAGCATTTT. The variable domain in full, with the rest retrieved from reference TRBV19 and TRBJ1-5, is DGGITQSPKYLFRKEGQNVTLSCEQNLNHDAMYWYRQDPGQGLRLIYYSQIVNDFQKGDIAEGYSVSREKKESFPLTVTSAQKNPTAFYLCATGYQPQHFGDGTRLSIL.

This chain joins TRBV6-5 and TRBJ1-2; D perhaps matches TRBD1 (5 bases). V lost 0 bases and J lost 6, with 14 bases in between. The CDR3 is 15 residues long. Germline lookup yields CDR1 MNHEY and CDR2 SVGAGI. CDR3 DNA: TGTGCCAGCAGTTACTCGAGGGGCTTACGGAATGGCTACACCTTC. Amino acid sequence: CASSYSRGLRNGYTF.

The J gene is TRBJ2-5, the V gene TRBV5-1; 8 nucleotides line up with TRBD2. Germline V gene lookup returns CDR1 SGHRS and CDR2 YFSETQ. CDR3 size: 14 residues. The ends lost 3 bases at V and 3 bases at J; junction bases unmatched: 4. In DNA form, the CDR3 reads TGCGCCAGCAGCTATACTAGCGGCGAAGAGACCCAGTACTTC. It translates to CASSYTSGEETQYF.

The V gene is TRBV19, the J gene TRBJ2-2, with 10 bases identical to TRBD1. The CDR3 extends over 15 amino acids. Germline CDR1 reads LNHDA; CDR2 reads SQIVND (reference sequence). The junction had 6 bases not matched to a gene; V was cut back by 7 bases and J by 4 bases. As DNA, the CDR3 is TGTGCCAGTATGACCGGGACAGGGGTCACCGGGGAGCTGTTTTTT. Its translation is CASMTGTGVTGELFF.

The rearrangement joins TRBV5-5 to TRBJ2-5, with unresolved D. The CDR3 runs 16 residues. Trimming shortened V by 6 bases and J by 5 bases, and 23 bases separated the two germline ends. CDR1 SGHKS and CDR2 YYEKEE come from the germline V gene (reference sequence). The CDR3 bases are TGTGCCAGCACCTCCCCAACTTTTTTGGTGGATGAGACCCAGTACTTC. Protein: CASTSPTFLVDETQYF.

This clone has only a few counts. The genes are TRBV7-9 and TRBJ2-7; no firm D call. CDR3 size: 12 residues. Germline V lookup: CDR1 SEHNR, CDR2 FQNEAQ (reference sequence). Trimming removed 5 bases at V and 7 bases at J, with 12 bases between. The DNA for the CDR3 is TGTGCCAGCAGCCATGAGAACGGAGAGCAGTACTTC. The encoded protein is CASSHENGEQYF. Filled out from reference TRBV7-9 and TRBJ2-7, the complete variable domain reads DTGVSQNPRHKITKRGQNVTFRCDPISEHNRLYWYRQTLGQGPEFLTYFQNEAQLEKSRLLSDRFSAERPKGSFSTLEIQRTEQGDSAMYLCASSHENGEQYFGPGTRLTVT.

The chain has TRBV7-8 and TRBJ1-1; D is perhaps TRBD1 (5 bases). The germline V and J ends were trimmed by 1 base and 4 bases, with 13 bases remaining between them. The CDR3 spans 15 residues. Germline loops: CDR1 SGHVS, CDR2 FQNEAQ. The CDR3, as DNA: TGTGCCAGCAGCTTAGTGGGGGTCAGTAGCACTGAAGCTTTCTTT. As protein: CASSLVGVSSTEAFF.

The count of this clone is one. V and J are TRBV6-5 and TRBJ1-3; TRBD1 is a possible D gene (5 bases). Germline loops: CDR1 MNHEY, CDR2 SVGAGI. The CDR3 length is 14 residues. V lost 6 bases and J lost 0, with 9 bases in between. CDR3 loop: CASRLTVSGNTIYF. CDR3 nucleotide sequence: TGTGCCAGCAGGCTGACAGTCTCTGGAAACACCATATATTTT.